A selection of T cell receptor beta chains follows, all from one sample in a study of Graves' ophthalmopathy and Graves' hyperthyroidism. From the multiplex PCR reads, TCRdb called clonotypes with MiXCR, one entry per CDR3 protein. This sample has 400,000 to 450,000 distinct CDR3 sequences, with around 20% found just once. Sequencing was done on a sample of peripheral blood. The receptors stem from a woman between 18 and 29 years old with stable Graves' hyperthyroidism. The CDR3 runs from the conserved cysteine through the conserved F or W. The order of the fields is clone size, V gene, J gene, D gene, CDR3 DNA, CDR3 protein. A D gene is named only where the DNA matches it firmly. Size tells how often a clone was seen (once, few, many) or the class of an expanded clone, and some rows leave it out.

clone size: -
V gene: TRBV6-5
J gene: TRBJ1-2
D gene: -
CDR3 DNA: TGTGCCAGCAGTTACGCACTAACCAACTATGGCTACACCTTC
CDR3 protein: CASSYALTNYGYTF

clone size: many
V gene: TRBV2
J gene: TRBJ2-5
D gene: -
CDR3 DNA: TGTGCCAGCAGTGAGATGTACCAAGAGACCCAGTACTTC
CDR3 protein: CASSEMYQETQYF

clone size: many
V gene: TRBV28
J gene: TRBJ1-2
D gene: -
CDR3 DNA: TGTGCCAGCAGGGGCCTGGGCGGTCAGTATGGCTACACCTTC
CDR3 protein: CASRGLGGQYGYTF

clone size: many
V gene: TRBV7-9
J gene: TRBJ2-7
D gene: -
CDR3 DNA: TGTGCCAGCGCCGCTGCAGGGGCCTACGAGCAGTACTTC
CDR3 protein: CASAAAGAYEQYF

clone size: many
V gene: TRBV29-1
J gene: TRBJ2-5
D gene: TRBD1
CDR3 DNA: TGCAGCGTTGGGGGCTCCGGGACAGCAACCCAAGAGACCCAGTACTTC
CDR3 protein: CSVGGSGTATQETQYF

clone size: -
V gene: TRBV14
J gene: TRBJ2-7
D gene: TRBD2
CDR3 DNA: TGTGCCAGCAGCCAAGACCGAGATGTCCTAGCGGGATATCCGATGGGGGAGCAGTACTTC
CDR3 protein: CASSQDRDVLAGYPMGEQYF

clone size: few
V gene: TRBV15
J gene: TRBJ2-3
D gene: -
CDR3 DNA: TGTGCCACCAGCAGAGATCCGCTAGCCAGGGGCGCAGATACGCAGTATTTT
CDR3 protein: CATSRDPLARGADTQYF

clone size: -
V gene: TRBV11-3
J gene: TRBJ1-5
D gene: -
CDR3 DNA: TGTGCCAGCAGCTTAGACTCGGAATGGCCCCAGCATTTT
CDR3 protein: CASSLDSEWPQHF

clone size: many
V gene: TRBV20-1
J gene: TRBJ2-3
D gene: -
CDR3 DNA: TGCAGTGCTAGTAGCGGAAGCTCAGATACGCAGTATTTT
CDR3 protein: CSASSGSSDTQYF

clone size: many
V gene: TRBV12-3/TRBV12-4
J gene: TRBJ1-2
D gene: -
CDR3 DNA: TGTGCCAGCAGTTTAGAGACATCGGACTATGGCTACACCTTC
CDR3 protein: CASSLETSDYGYTF

clone size: many
V gene: TRBV11-2
J gene: TRBJ2-7
D gene: -
CDR3 DNA: TGTGCCAGCAGCTTCCAGGGAGGACCCTACGAGCAGTACTTC
CDR3 protein: CASSFQGGPYEQYF

clone size: -
V gene: TRBV30
J gene: TRBJ1-2
D gene: TRBD1
CDR3 DNA: TGTGCCTGGGGACAGGGGGCGAATGGCTACACCTTC
CDR3 protein: CAWGQGANGYTF

clone size: many
V gene: TRBV2
J gene: TRBJ2-7
D gene: TRBD1
CDR3 DNA: TGTGCCAGAAGTGGGACAGGGGAGCACGAGCAGTACTTC
CDR3 protein: CARSGTGEHEQYF

clone size: -
V gene: TRBV19
J gene: TRBJ1-1
D gene: -
CDR3 DNA: TGTGCCAGTAGGCTTAAGCGGGCCTCGAACACTGAAGCTTTCTTT
CDR3 protein: CASRLKRASNTEAFF

clone size: -
V gene: TRBV7-3
J gene: TRBJ2-5
D gene: TRBD2
CDR3 DNA: TGTGCCAGCAGCTTAATACCAGCGGGAGAGGAGACCCAGTACTTC
CDR3 protein: CASSLIPAGEETQYF

clone size: many
V gene: TRBV7-3
J gene: TRBJ2-2
D gene: -
CDR3 DNA: TGTGCCAGCAGCCCAACGGGGGTGGACGGGCTGTTTTTT
CDR3 protein: CASSPTGVDGLFF

clone size: many
V gene: TRBV6-2/TRBV6-3
J gene: TRBJ2-7
D gene: -
CDR3 DNA: TGTGCCACCATCTTGGACCCTGCTACCTACGAGCAGTACTTC
CDR3 protein: CATILDPATYEQYF

clone size: many
V gene: TRBV24-1
J gene: TRBJ2-2
D gene: -
CDR3 DNA: TGTGCCACCAGGGAGCGAGATCCCACCGGGGAGCTGTTTTTT
CDR3 protein: CATRERDPTGELFF

clone size: many
V gene: TRBV2
J gene: TRBJ1-2
D gene: TRBD1
CDR3 DNA: TGTGCCAGCCGCCTCCTCCCCCCAGCGAGGGGGCCTGGAGGCTACACCTTC
CDR3 protein: CASRLLPPARGPGGYTF

clone size: many
V gene: TRBV13
J gene: TRBJ2-6
D gene: -
CDR3 DNA: TGTGCCAGCAGCTTAAGCAGGGCACCCCGAGGGTCTGGGGCCAACGTCCTGACTTTC
CDR3 protein: CASSLSRAPRGSGANVLTF

clone size: many
V gene: TRBV2
J gene: TRBJ2-6
D gene: -
CDR3 DNA: TGTGCCAGCCCCCGGGACCCACCCCCTGGGGCCAACGTCCTGACTTTC
CDR3 protein: CASPRDPPPGANVLTF

clone size: -
V gene: TRBV27
J gene: TRBJ2-7
D gene: TRBD1
CDR3 DNA: TGTGCCTGCAGTCTACAGGGGATCTACGAGCAGTACTTC
CDR3 protein: CACSLQGIYEQYF

clone size: few
V gene: TRBV5-1
J gene: TRBJ2-7
D gene: -
CDR3 DNA: TGCGCCAGCAGCTTGACGCTGGGGTTCTACGAGCAGTACTTC
CDR3 protein: CASSLTLGFYEQYF

clone size: many
V gene: TRBV3-1
J gene: TRBJ1-5
D gene: -
CDR3 DNA: TGTGCCAGCAGCCCAACCGGGACGGGAAATCAGCCCCAGCATTTT
CDR3 protein: CASSPTGTGNQPQHF

clone size: -
V gene: TRBV24-1
J gene: TRBJ2-5
D gene: -
CDR3 DNA: TGTGCCACCAGTGAGGGGGCGGTGGAGACCCAGTACTTC
CDR3 protein: CATSEGAVETQYF

clone size: few
V gene: TRBV11-2
J gene: TRBJ2-7
D gene: TRBD2
CDR3 DNA: TGTGCCAGCAGCTTAGTCGGGAGGGCCGGGGAGCAGTACTTC
CDR3 protein: CASSLVGRAGEQYF

clone size: few
V gene: TRBV18
J gene: TRBJ2-4
D gene: -
CDR3 DNA: TGTGCCAGCTCACCTGGGGTGTCCAAAAACATTCAGTACTTC
CDR3 protein: CASSPGVSKNIQYF

clone size: many
V gene: TRBV6-5
J gene: TRBJ2-5
D gene: -
CDR3 DNA: TGTGCCAGCAGTTACTCGAGACGGGACCAAGAGACCCAGTACTTC
CDR3 protein: CASSYSRRDQETQYF

clone size: many
V gene: TRBV7-2
J gene: TRBJ2-7
D gene: -
CDR3 DNA: TGTGCCAGCAGCTTAGGTGTCGTGGCCGAGCAGTACTTC
CDR3 protein: CASSLGVVAEQYF

clone size: many
V gene: TRBV11-2
J gene: TRBJ1-1
D gene: TRBD1
CDR3 DNA: TGTGCCAGCACCGGGACAGATGAAGCTTTCTTT
CDR3 protein: CASTGTDEAFF

clone size: -
V gene: TRBV6-1
J gene: TRBJ2-2
D gene: TRBD2
CDR3 DNA: TGTGCCAGCAGTGATTTAGCGGGGGCTTCCGGGGAGCTGTTTTTT
CDR3 protein: CASSDLAGASGELFF

clone size: -
V gene: TRBV6-1
J gene: TRBJ1-2
D gene: -
CDR3 DNA: TGTGCCTGCGGGGGGGGATACTATGGCTACACCTTC
CDR3 protein: CACGGGYYGYTF

clone size: many
V gene: TRBV28
J gene: TRBJ2-7
D gene: -
CDR3 DNA: TGTGCCAGCACCCTAGGAGACTCGCCCTACGAGCAGTACTTC
CDR3 protein: CASTLGDSPYEQYF